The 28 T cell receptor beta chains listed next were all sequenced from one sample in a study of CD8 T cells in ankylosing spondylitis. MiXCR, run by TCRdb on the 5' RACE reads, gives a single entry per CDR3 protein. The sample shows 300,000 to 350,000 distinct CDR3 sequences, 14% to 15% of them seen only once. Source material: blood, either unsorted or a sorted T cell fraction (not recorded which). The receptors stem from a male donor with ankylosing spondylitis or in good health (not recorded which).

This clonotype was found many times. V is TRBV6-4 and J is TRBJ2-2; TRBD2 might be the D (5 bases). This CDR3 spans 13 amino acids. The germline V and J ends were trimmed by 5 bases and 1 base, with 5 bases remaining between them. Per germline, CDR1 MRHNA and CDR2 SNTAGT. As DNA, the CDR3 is TGTGCCAGCAGTAGCGGGAACACCGGGGAGCTGTTTTTT. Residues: CASSSGNTGELFF.

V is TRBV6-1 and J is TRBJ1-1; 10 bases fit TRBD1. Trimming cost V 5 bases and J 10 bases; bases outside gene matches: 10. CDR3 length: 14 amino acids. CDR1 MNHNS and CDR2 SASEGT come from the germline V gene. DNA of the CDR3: TGTGCCAGCAGTCGTCCCGGGACAGGGGCGGGAGCTTTCTTT. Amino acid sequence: CASSRPGTGAGAFF.

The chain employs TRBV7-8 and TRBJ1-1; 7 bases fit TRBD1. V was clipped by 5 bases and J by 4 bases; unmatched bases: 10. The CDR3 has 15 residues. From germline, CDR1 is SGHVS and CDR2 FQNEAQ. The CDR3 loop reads CASSPITGAGTEAFF. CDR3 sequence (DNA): TGTGCCAGCAGCCCTATTACAGGGGCGGGCACTGAAGCTTTCTTT. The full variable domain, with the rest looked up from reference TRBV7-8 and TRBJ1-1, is GAGVSQSPRYKVAKRGQDVALRCDPISGHVSLFWYQQALGQGPEFLTYFQNEAQLDKSGLPSDRFFAERPEGSVSTLKIQRTQQEDSAVYLCASSPITGAGTEAFFGQGTRLTVV.

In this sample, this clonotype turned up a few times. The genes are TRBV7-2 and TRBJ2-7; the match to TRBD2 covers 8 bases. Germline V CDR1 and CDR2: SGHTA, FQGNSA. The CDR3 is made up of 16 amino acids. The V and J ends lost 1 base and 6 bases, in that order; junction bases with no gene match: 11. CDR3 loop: CASSLGYAGGRGEQYF. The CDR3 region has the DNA TGTGCCAGCAGCTTAGGATACGCGGGGGGCCGCGGCGAGCAGTACTTC.

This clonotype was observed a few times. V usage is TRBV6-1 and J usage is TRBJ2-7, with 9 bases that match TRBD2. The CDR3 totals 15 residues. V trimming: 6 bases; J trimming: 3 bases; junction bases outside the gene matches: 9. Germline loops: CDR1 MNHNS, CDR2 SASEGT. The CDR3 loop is CASSSASGRLYEQYF. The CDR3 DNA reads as TGTGCCAGCAGCTCAGCAAGCGGGAGGCTCTACGAGCAGTACTTC.

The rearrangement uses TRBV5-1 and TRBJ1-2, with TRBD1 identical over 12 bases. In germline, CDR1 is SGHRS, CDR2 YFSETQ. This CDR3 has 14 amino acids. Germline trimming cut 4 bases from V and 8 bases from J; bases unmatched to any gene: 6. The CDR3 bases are TGCGCCAGCAGCGTCGGGACAGGGGGCGAGGGCTACACCTTC. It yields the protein CASSVGTGGEGYTF.

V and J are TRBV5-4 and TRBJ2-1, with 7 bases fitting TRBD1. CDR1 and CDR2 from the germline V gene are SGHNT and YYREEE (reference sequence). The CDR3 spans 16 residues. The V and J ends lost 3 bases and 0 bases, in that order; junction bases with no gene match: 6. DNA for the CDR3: TGTGCCAGCAGCTCAAGAACAGGGGCCTCCTACAATGAGCAGTTCTTC. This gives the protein CASSSRTGASYNEQFF. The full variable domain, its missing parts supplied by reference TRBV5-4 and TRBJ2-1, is ETGVTQSPTHLIKTRGQQVTLRCSSQSGHNTVSWYQQALGQGPQFIFQYYREEENGRGNFPPRFSGLQFPNYSSELNVNALELDDSALYLCASSSRTGASYNEQFFGPGTRLTVL.

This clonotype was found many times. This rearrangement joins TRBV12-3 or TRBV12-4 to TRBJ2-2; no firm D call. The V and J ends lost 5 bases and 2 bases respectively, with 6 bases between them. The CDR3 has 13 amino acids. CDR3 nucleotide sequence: TGTGCCAGCAGTCTATTAAACACCGGGGAGCTGTTTTTT. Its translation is CASSLLNTGELFF.

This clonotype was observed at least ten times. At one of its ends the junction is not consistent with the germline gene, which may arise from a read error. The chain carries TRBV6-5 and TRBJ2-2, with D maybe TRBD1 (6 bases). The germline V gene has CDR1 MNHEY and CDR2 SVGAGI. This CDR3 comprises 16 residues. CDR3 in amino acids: CASSYSGTPNTGELFF. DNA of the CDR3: TGTGCCAGCAGCTACTCCGGGACACCGAACACCGGGGAGCTGTTTTTT.

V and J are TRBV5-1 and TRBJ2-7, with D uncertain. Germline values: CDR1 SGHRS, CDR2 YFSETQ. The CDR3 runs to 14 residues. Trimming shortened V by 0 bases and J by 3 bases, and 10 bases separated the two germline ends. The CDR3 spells CASSLGGGNYEQYF. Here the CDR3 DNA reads TGCGCCAGCAGCTTGGGAGGCGGTAACTACGAGCAGTACTTC.

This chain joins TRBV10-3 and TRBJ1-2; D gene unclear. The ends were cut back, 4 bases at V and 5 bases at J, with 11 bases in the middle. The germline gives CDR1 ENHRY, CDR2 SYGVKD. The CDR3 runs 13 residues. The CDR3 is CAISASGGYGYTF. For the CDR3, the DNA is TGTGCCATCAGTGCCTCGGGCGGGTATGGCTACACCTTC.

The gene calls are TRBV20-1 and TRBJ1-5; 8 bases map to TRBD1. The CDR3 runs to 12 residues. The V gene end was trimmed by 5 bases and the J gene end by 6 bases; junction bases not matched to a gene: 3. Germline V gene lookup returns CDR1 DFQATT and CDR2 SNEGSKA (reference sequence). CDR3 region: CSAWTGSQPQHF. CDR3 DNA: TGCAGTGCTTGGACAGGGAGTCAGCCCCAGCATTTT.

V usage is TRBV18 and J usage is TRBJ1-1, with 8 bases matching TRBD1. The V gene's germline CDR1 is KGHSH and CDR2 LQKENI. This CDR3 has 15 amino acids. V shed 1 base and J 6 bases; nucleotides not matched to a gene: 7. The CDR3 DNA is TGTGCCAGCTCACCACTACAGGGGGTAAGGGCTGAAGCTTTCTTT. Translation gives CASSPLQGVRAEAFF.

The CDR3 region is CASSQGHLNTEAFF. CDR3 nucleotides: TGCGCCAGCAGCCAAGGACACCTCAACACTGAAGCTTTCTTT. The J gene is TRBJ1-1, the V gene TRBV4-1; no firm D call. The CDR3 runs 14 residues. Germline values: CDR1 MGHRA, CDR2 YSYEKL. The V end lost 1 base, the J end lost 2 bases, and 8 bases lay between the germline ends.

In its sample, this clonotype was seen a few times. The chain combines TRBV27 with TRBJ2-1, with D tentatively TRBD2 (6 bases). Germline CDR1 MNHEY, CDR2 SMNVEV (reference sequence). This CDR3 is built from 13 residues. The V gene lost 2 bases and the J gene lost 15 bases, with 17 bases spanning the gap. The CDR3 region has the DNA TGTGCCAGCAGTTTAACTGGAGCGGGTCCTGGGTTCTTC. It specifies CASSLTGAGPGFF.

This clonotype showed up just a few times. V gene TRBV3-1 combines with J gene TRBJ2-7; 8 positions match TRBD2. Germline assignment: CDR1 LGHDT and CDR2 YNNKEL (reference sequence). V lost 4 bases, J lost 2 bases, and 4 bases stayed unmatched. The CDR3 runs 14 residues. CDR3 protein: CASSRTGGAYEQYF. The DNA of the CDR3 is TGTGCCAGCAGCCGGACGGGGGGGGCCTACGAGCAGTACTTC.

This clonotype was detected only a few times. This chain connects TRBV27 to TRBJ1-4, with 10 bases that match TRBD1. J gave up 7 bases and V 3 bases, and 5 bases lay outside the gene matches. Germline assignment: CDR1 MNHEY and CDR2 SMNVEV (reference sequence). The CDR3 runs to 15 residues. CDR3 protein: CASSLTGGSGEKLFF. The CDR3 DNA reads TGTGCCAGCAGTTTGACAGGGGGCAGCGGTGAAAAACTGTTTTTT. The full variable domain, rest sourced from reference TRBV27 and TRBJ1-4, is EAQVTQNPRYLITVTGKKLTVTCSQNMNHEYMSWYRQDPGLGLRQIYYSMNVEVTDKGDVPEGYKVSRKEKRNFPLILESPSPNQTSLYFCASSLTGGSGEKLFFGSGTQLSVL.

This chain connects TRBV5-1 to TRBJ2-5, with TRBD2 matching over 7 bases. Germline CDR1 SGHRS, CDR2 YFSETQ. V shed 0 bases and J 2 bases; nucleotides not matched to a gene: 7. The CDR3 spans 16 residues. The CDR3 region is CASSLDSGGRQETQYF. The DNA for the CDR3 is TGCGCCAGCAGCTTGGATTCGGGGGGTAGGCAAGAGACCCAGTACTTC.

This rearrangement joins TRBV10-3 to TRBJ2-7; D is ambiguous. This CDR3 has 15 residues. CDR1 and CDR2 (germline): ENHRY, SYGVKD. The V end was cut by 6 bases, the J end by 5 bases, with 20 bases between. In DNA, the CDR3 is TGTGCCATCAGCTTACTGGCGGACGGAGAGGACGAGCAGTACTTC. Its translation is CAISLLADGEDEQYF.

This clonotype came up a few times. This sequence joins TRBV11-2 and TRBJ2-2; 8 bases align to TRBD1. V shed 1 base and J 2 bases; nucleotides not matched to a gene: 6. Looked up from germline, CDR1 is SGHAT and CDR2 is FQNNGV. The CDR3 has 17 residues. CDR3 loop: CASSLGTGSTNTGELFF. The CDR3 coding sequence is TGTGCCAGCAGCTTAGGGACAGGGTCAACTAACACCGGGGAGCTGTTTTTT.

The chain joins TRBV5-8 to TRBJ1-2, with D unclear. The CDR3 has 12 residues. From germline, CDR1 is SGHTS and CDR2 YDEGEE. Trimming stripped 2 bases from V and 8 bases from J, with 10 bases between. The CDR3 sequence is CASSFVREGYTF. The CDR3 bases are TGTGCCAGCAGCTTCGTACGAGAGGGCTACACCTTC.

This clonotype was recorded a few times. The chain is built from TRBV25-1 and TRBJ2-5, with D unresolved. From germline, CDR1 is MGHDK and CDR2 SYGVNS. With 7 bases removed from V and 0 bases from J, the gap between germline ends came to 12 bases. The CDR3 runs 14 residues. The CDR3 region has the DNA TGTGCCAGCACCCTCCCTACGTACCAAGAGACCCAGTACTTC. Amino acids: CASTLPTYQETQYF.

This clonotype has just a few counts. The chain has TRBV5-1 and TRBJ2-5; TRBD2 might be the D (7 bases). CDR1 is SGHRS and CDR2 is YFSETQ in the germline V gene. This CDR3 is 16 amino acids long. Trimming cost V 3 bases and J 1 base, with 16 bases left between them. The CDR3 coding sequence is TGCGCCAGCAGCTGGGCGAAGGGGGGGGGCCAAGAGACCCAGTACTTC. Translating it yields CASSWAKGGGQETQYF.

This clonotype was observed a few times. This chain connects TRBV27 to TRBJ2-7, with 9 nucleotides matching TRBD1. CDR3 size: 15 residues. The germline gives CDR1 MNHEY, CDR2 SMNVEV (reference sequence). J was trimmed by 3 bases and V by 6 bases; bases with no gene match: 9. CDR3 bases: TGTGCCAGCAGCAAGGACAGGGGCTTAAGCTACGAGCAGTACTTC. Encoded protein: CASSKDRGLSYEQYF.

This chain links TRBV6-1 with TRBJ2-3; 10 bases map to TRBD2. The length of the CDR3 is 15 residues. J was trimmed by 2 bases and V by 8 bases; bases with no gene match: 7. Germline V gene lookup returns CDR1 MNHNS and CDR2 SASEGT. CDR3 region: CASGRTSGPTDTQYF. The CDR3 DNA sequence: TGTGCCAGCGGCCGGACTAGCGGTCCCACAGATACGCAGTATTTT.

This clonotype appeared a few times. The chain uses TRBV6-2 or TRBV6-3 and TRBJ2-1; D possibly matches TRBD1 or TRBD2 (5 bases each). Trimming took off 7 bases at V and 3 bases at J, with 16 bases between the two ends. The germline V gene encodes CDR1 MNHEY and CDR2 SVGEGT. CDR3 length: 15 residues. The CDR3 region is CASIKSGTNYNEQFF. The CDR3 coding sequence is TGTGCCAGCATCAAGTCCGGGACGAACTACAATGAGCAGTTCTTC.

The CDR3: CAITGQVNTEAFF. As DNA, the CDR3 is TGTGCCATCACGGGACAGGTGAACACTGAAGCTTTCTTT. This rearrangement joins TRBV10-3 to TRBJ1-1; 8 positions agree with TRBD1. The CDR3 covers 13 residues. CDR1 is ENHRY and CDR2 is SYGVKD in the germline V gene. The trim removed 7 bases at V and 0 bases at J, leaving 1 base unmatched.

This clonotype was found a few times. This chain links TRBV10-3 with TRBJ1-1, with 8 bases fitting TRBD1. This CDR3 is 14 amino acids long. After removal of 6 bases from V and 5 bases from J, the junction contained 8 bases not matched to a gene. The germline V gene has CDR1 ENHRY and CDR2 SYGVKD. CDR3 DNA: TGTGCCATCAGACCGACAGGGGCGCGAACTGAAGCTTTCTTT. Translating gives CAIRPTGARTEAFF.